Listed below are T cell receptor beta chains from one sample, sequenced in a study of shared clonotypes between healthy human individuals. Assay used: immunoSEQ multiplex PCR; TCRdb lists only in-frame clones, some missing. Seen here are some 2,500,000 clones, 92% observed once, and the top ten hold 0.37%. Sequenced: naive CD4+ T cells from PBMCs. These TCRs come from a man between 18 and 29 years old in good health. Some clones in this sample may be carry-over from other donors' samples. The CDR3 runs from the conserved cysteine through the conserved F or W. The D gene is left open where the match is weak.

D | V | CDR3
TRBD1 | TRBV18 | CASSLSGTGVDTEAFF
TRBD2 | TRBV2 | CASSTIAGGTYEQYF
TRBD2 | TRBV6-1 | CASRTSGLSSYEQYF
NA | TRBV9 | CASSVADGTYGYTF
NA | TRBV6-5 | CASSYSPGDGIWSQHF
TRBD1 | TRBV5-1 | CASTRGPDREETQYF
TRBD1 | TRBV6-1 | CASSDRGQGAQSGQPQHF
NA | TRBV6-5 | CATERSRDGTEAFF
NA | TRBV4-3 | CASSPRGQMNSPLHF
TRBD1 | TRBV6-5 | CASSYRGQGYYEQYF
NA | TRBV27 | CASSQSGQGITYEQYF
NA | TRBV7-9 | CASSLAGRIGESYGYTF
TRBD1 | TRBV20-1 | CSAQGDYTF
TRBD1 | TRBV7-2 | CASRPPGGANNEQFF
TRBD1 | TRBV11-2 | CASSEDRSDTQYF